This is a list of T cell receptor beta chains from one sample in a study of tumor-infiltrating lymphocytes in primary liver carcinoma. TCRdb passed the multiplex PCR reads through MiXCR, listing each CDR3 protein once. The profile shows 330,000 or so distinct CDR3 sequences, roughly 61% of them singletons. The sequenced material came from peripheral blood. Source of these receptors: a man between 35 and 55 years old with primary liver carcinoma and hepatitis B virus infection. Each CDR3 is given with its conserved first and last residue. D genes are given only for firm matches. Clone size is given for some rows only: seen once, a few or many times, or a class if the clone is expanded.

clone_size: -; j_call: TRBJ2-7; v_call: TRBV28; d_call: -; cdr3_aa: CANRPEPAPYEQYF; cdr3_nt: TGTGCTAACCGACCCGAGCCGGCCCCCTACGAGCAGTACTTC
clone_size: few; j_call: TRBJ2-1; v_call: TRBV5-4; d_call: TRBD1; cdr3_aa: CASSQGQGAYNEQFF; cdr3_nt: TGTGCCAGCAGCCAAGGACAGGGGGCTTACAATGAGCAGTTCTTC
clone_size: -; j_call: TRBJ2-5; v_call: TRBV6-2/TRBV6-3; d_call: -; cdr3_aa: CASSSRGETQYF; cdr3_nt: TGTGCCAGCAGTTCCCGCGGGGAGACCCAGTACTTC
clone_size: -; j_call: TRBJ2-1; v_call: TRBV11-1; d_call: TRBD2; cdr3_aa: CASSGDGLAGHGDYNEQLF; cdr3_nt: TGTGCCAGCAGCGGAGACGGGCTAGCGGGGCACGGAGATTACAATGAGCAGCTCTTC
clone_size: -; j_call: TRBJ2-2; v_call: TRBV11-2; d_call: TRBD2; cdr3_aa: CASSLDLAGNTVGLFF; cdr3_nt: TGTGCCAGCAGCTTAGACTTAGCGGGGAACACCGTGGGGCTGTTTTTT
clone_size: -; j_call: TRBJ2-7; v_call: TRBV29-1; d_call: -; cdr3_aa: CSVSKPGTTYEQYF; cdr3_nt: TGCAGCGTTAGTAAGCCGGGAACGACTTACGAGCAGTACTTC
clone_size: few; j_call: TRBJ2-3; v_call: TRBV5-1; d_call: -; cdr3_aa: CASSLLVGSDTQYF; cdr3_nt: TGCGCCAGCAGCTTGCTAGTGGGGTCAGATACGCAGTATTTT
clone_size: -; j_call: TRBJ2-7; v_call: TRBV5-4; d_call: TRBD1; cdr3_aa: CANRVGTGSYEQYF; cdr3_nt: TGTGCCAACAGGGTCGGGACAGGGTCCTACGAGCAGTACTTC
clone_size: -; j_call: TRBJ2-7; v_call: TRBV28; d_call: -; cdr3_aa: CASTTYYEQYF; cdr3_nt: TGTGCCAGCACCACCTACTACGAGCAGTACTTC
clone_size: -; j_call: TRBJ2-7; v_call: TRBV4-2; d_call: TRBD2; cdr3_aa: CTSSQRTLAGGSNEQYF; cdr3_nt: TGTACCAGCAGCCAAAGAACCTTAGCGGGAGGGTCCAACGAGCAGTACTTC
clone_size: -; j_call: TRBJ2-5; v_call: TRBV28; d_call: TRBD2; cdr3_aa: CASIRRGGGPSQTRYF; cdr3_nt: TGTGCCAGCATCCGGCGGGGGGGAGGGCCCAGTCAGACCCGGTACTTC
clone_size: -; j_call: TRBJ1-3; v_call: TRBV6-5; d_call: TRBD1; cdr3_aa: CASRDSGISGNTIYF; cdr3_nt: TGTGCCAGTCGGGACAGCGGCATCTCTGGAAACACCATATATTTT
clone_size: -; j_call: TRBJ2-2; v_call: TRBV9; d_call: -; cdr3_aa: CASSLSGAPNTGELFF; cdr3_nt: TGTGCCAGCAGTCTTAGCGGAGCCCCGAACACCGGGGAGCTGTTTTTT
clone_size: many; j_call: TRBJ1-5; v_call: TRBV6-1; d_call: -; cdr3_aa: CASSGGQSNQPQHF; cdr3_nt: TGTGCCAGCAGTGGCGGACAAAGCAATCAGCCCCAGCATTTT
clone_size: -; j_call: TRBJ1-5; v_call: TRBV5-1; d_call: -; cdr3_aa: CASSLRQPNQPQHF; cdr3_nt: TGCGCCAGCAGCTTGAGACAGCCAAATCAGCCCCAGCATTTT
clone_size: few; j_call: TRBJ2-1; v_call: TRBV11-2; d_call: -; cdr3_aa: CASSLDVSGGNEQFF; cdr3_nt: TGTGCCAGCAGCTTAGATGTCTCCGGTGGGAATGAGCAGTTCTTC
clone_size: -; j_call: TRBJ1-2; v_call: TRBV6-5; d_call: -; cdr3_aa: CASSYSTDLSYGRTF; cdr3_nt: TGTGCCAGCAGTTACAGTACGGACCTTTCGTATGGCAGGACCTTC
clone_size: -; j_call: TRBJ2-5; v_call: TRBV11-2; d_call: -; cdr3_aa: CASSLIGRSQETQYF; cdr3_nt: TGTGCCAGCAGTCTCATAGGACGGAGCCAAGAGACCCAGTACTTC
clone_size: -; j_call: TRBJ2-7; v_call: TRBV11-2; d_call: TRBD2; cdr3_aa: CVSTSTSGSFYEQYF; cdr3_nt: TGTGTCAGCACCTCTACTAGCGGGAGCTTCTACGAGCAGTACTTC
clone_size: -; j_call: TRBJ2-1; v_call: TRBV4-1; d_call: -; cdr3_aa: CASSQLGSGEISEQFF; cdr3_nt: TGCGCCAGCAGCCAACTGGGGTCGGGAGAGATTAGTGAGCAGTTCTTC
clone_size: -; j_call: TRBJ2-3; v_call: TRBV11-2; d_call: -; cdr3_aa: CASSLSWGDTQYF; cdr3_nt: TGTGCCAGCAGCTTATCATGGGGAGATACGCAGTATTTT
clone_size: many; j_call: TRBJ2-1; v_call: TRBV6-6; d_call: TRBD1; cdr3_aa: CASRPPRDRGDNEQFF; cdr3_nt: TGTGCCAGCAGGCCACCACGGGACAGGGGTGACAATGAGCAGTTCTTC
clone_size: many; j_call: TRBJ2-1; v_call: TRBV29-1; d_call: TRBD2; cdr3_aa: CSTGGSPYNEQFF; cdr3_nt: TGCAGCACAGGCGGGAGTCCTTACAATGAGCAGTTCTTC
clone_size: few; j_call: TRBJ1-1; v_call: TRBV25-1; d_call: -; cdr3_aa: CASSDAREAFF; cdr3_nt: TGTGCCAGCAGTGATGCTCGGGAAGCTTTCTTT
clone_size: -; j_call: TRBJ2-1; v_call: TRBV29-1; d_call: TRBD1; cdr3_aa: CSAKPDRVERFF; cdr3_nt: TGCAGCGCTAAACCCGACAGGGTCGAGCGGTTCTTT
clone_size: medium-sized; j_call: TRBJ2-7; v_call: TRBV11-2; d_call: -; cdr3_aa: CASSLDPAGEQYF; cdr3_nt: TGTGCCAGCAGCTTAGACCCTGCGGGCGAGCAGTACTTC
clone_size: many; j_call: TRBJ2-1; v_call: TRBV11-1; d_call: TRBD2; cdr3_aa: CASSATSGSDYEQFF; cdr3_nt: TGTGCCAGCAGCGCAACTAGCGGGAGTGATTATGAGCAGTTCTTC
clone_size: many; j_call: TRBJ2-7; v_call: TRBV7-8; d_call: TRBD1; cdr3_aa: CASSPRGTGSYEQYF; cdr3_nt: TGTGCCAGCTCCCCAAGAGGGACAGGGTCCTACGAGCAGTACTTC
clone_size: -; j_call: TRBJ2-3; v_call: TRBV20-1; d_call: TRBD2; cdr3_aa: CSAHLAGGADTQYF; cdr3_nt: TGCAGTGCTCATCTAGCGGGAGGAGCGGATACGCAGTATTTT
clone_size: many; j_call: TRBJ2-7; v_call: TRBV11-2; d_call: -; cdr3_aa: CASSLVVAGASYEQYF; cdr3_nt: TGTGCCAGCAGCTTAGTCGTGGCAGGGGCCTCCTACGAGCAGTACTTC
clone_size: -; j_call: TRBJ2-7; v_call: TRBV25-1; d_call: -; cdr3_aa: CASSFSGPYEQYF; cdr3_nt: TGTGCCAGCAGTTTTTCAGGACCCTACGAGCAGTACTTC
clone_size: -; j_call: TRBJ2-5; v_call: TRBV12-3/TRBV12-4; d_call: -; cdr3_aa: CASGATGQETQYF; cdr3_nt: TGTGCCAGCGGGGCGACGGGGCAAGAGACCCAGTACTTC
clone_size: many; j_call: TRBJ2-3; v_call: TRBV5-1; d_call: TRBD2; cdr3_aa: CASSNVAGGADTQYF; cdr3_nt: TGCGCCAGCAGCAACGTAGCGGGAGGCGCAGATACGCAGTATTTT
clone_size: -; j_call: TRBJ2-3; v_call: TRBV28; d_call: TRBD2; cdr3_aa: CASSFPPRRTGTSGREAKDTQYF; cdr3_nt: TGTGCCAGCAGTTTCCCCCCAAGACGAACCGGGACTAGCGGGAGGGAAGCCAAAGATACGCAGTATTTT
clone_size: -; j_call: TRBJ2-7; v_call: TRBV19; d_call: -; cdr3_aa: CASSIDLSPAYEQYF; cdr3_nt: TGTGCCAGTAGTATAGATCTCTCTCCGGCCTACGAGCAGTACTTC
clone_size: -; j_call: TRBJ2-7; v_call: TRBV10-3; d_call: -; cdr3_aa: CAISESNSLGEQYF; cdr3_nt: TGTGCCATCAGTGAGTCGAATAGCCTTGGGGAGCAGTACTTC
clone_size: -; j_call: TRBJ1-1; v_call: TRBV30; d_call: TRBD1; cdr3_aa: CAWIKQGVTEAFF; cdr3_nt: TGTGCCTGGATTAAGCAGGGGGTGACTGAAGCTTTCTTT
clone_size: many; j_call: TRBJ2-7; v_call: TRBV6-1; d_call: -; cdr3_aa: CASSEARGSEQYF; cdr3_nt: TGTGCCAGCAGTGAAGCTCGGGGAAGCGAGCAGTACTTC
clone_size: -; j_call: TRBJ2-4; v_call: TRBV11-1; d_call: TRBD2; cdr3_aa: CASGFRLAENIQYF; cdr3_nt: TGTGCCAGCGGCTTTCGACTAGCTGAAAACATTCAGTACTTC
clone_size: -; j_call: TRBJ2-7; v_call: TRBV6-2/TRBV6-3; d_call: TRBD1; cdr3_aa: CVSSTGQLNYEQYF; cdr3_nt: TGTGTCAGCAGTACGGGACAGTTGAACTACGAGCAGTACTTC
clone_size: -; j_call: TRBJ2-7; v_call: TRBV7-9; d_call: -; cdr3_aa: CASSSVGGSSYEQYF; cdr3_nt: TGTGCCAGCAGCTCCGTGGGGGGTAGCTCCTACGAGCAGTACTTC
clone_size: -; j_call: TRBJ1-2; v_call: TRBV10-3; d_call: -; cdr3_aa: CAISEPDNYGYTF; cdr3_nt: TGTGCCATCAGTGAGCCAGATAACTATGGCTACACCTTC
clone_size: -; j_call: TRBJ2-7; v_call: TRBV6-2/TRBV6-3; d_call: -; cdr3_aa: CASSYRTISDTYEQYF; cdr3_nt: TGTGCTAGCAGTTACCGTACCATTAGCGATACCTACGAGCAGTACTTC
clone_size: -; j_call: TRBJ2-5; v_call: TRBV28; d_call: -; cdr3_aa: CASSLISSGETQYF; cdr3_nt: TGTGCCAGCAGTTTAATATCTTCCGGGGAGACCCAGTACTTC
clone_size: -; j_call: TRBJ2-5; v_call: TRBV10-3; d_call: -; cdr3_aa: CAISGDQEIQYF; cdr3_nt: TGTGCCATTAGTGGTGACCAAGAGATCCAGTACTTC
clone_size: -; j_call: TRBJ2-1; v_call: TRBV6-2/TRBV6-3; d_call: TRBD1; cdr3_aa: CASSYSVHGSTGGSFFFSYEQFF; cdr3_nt: TGTGCCAGCAGTTACTCCGTGCATGGAAGTACAGGGGGCAGTTTTTTTTTTTCGTATGAGCAGTTCTTC
clone_size: -; j_call: TRBJ1-6; v_call: TRBV7-9; d_call: -; cdr3_aa: CAISPTGNSPLHF; cdr3_nt: TGTGCCATCAGCCCCACAGGGAATTCACCCCTCCACTTT
clone_size: few; j_call: TRBJ2-3; v_call: TRBV28; d_call: -; cdr3_aa: CASSPTTHGDTQYF; cdr3_nt: TGTGCCAGCAGCCCGACAACCCACGGAGATACGCAGTATTTT
clone_size: many; j_call: TRBJ2-1; v_call: TRBV6-2/TRBV6-3; d_call: TRBD2; cdr3_aa: CASSPGTSGKQFF; cdr3_nt: TGTGCCAGCAGCCCTGGGACTAGCGGCAAGCAGTTCTTC